The rows below give T cell receptor beta chains drawn from one sample of a study of shared clonotypes between healthy human individuals. TCRdb keeps only in-frame clones here, not all; method: immunoSEQ multiplex PCR. There are around 640,000 clones in the sample; about 95% occur only once, and roughly 0.1% lies in the top ten. The source material was naive CD8+ T cells sorted from blood. These receptors all come from a woman younger than 45 in good health. Both conserved end residues are part of each CDR3. A D gene is named only where the DNA matches it firmly. Where a row states a size, it is once, few, many or the class of an expanded clone; other rows omit it.

TRBV12-5	TRBJ1-1	TRBD1	NA	TGTGCTAGTGGTTCAGGGGGCGTCACTGAAGCTTTCTTT	CASGSGGVTEAFF
TRBV19	TRBJ2-3	TRBD1	NA	TGTGCCAGTAGTATAGGACGGACAGGAGTAGATACGCAGTATTTT	CASSIGRTGVDTQYF
TRBV6-1	TRBJ2-2	NA	once	TGTGCCAGCAGTGACCCTCTTCAGGGGTTTGGGGAGCTGTTTTTT	CASSDPLQGFGELFF
TRBV9	TRBJ2-5	TRBD1	NA	TGTGCCAGCAGCCCTCGACAGGGGTGGGAGACCCAGTACTTC	CASSPRQGWETQYF
TRBV2	TRBJ1-5	NA	NA	TGTGCCAGCAGCGGAGGGGGGGATCAGCCCCAGCATTTT	CASSGGGDQPQHF
TRBV7-6	TRBJ2-7	NA	NA	TGTGCCAGCAGCTTGAGCGCCGGTCCCGCCCCCTACGAGCAGTACTTC	CASSLSAGPAPYEQYF
TRBV27	TRBJ1-6	NA	NA	TGTGCCAGCAGTAACGGGGTTCCTAATTCACCCCTCCACTTT	CASSNGVPNSPLHF
TRBV13	TRBJ2-1	TRBD2	NA	TGTGCCAGCAGCTTAGAACTAGCGGGAGGCGATGAGCAGTTCTTC	CASSLELAGGDEQFF
TRBV5-1	TRBJ2-1	NA	NA	TGCGCCAGCAGCTTGGACGCTAGCTCTTACAATGAGCAGTTCTTC	CASSLDASSYNEQFF
TRBV6-1	TRBJ2-3	TRBD2	NA	TGTGCCAGCACAGCGGGGGTTTCCTCCGCAGATACGCAGTATTTT	CASTAGVSSADTQYF
TRBV28	TRBJ2-5	TRBD1	NA	TGTGCCAGCAGTTTCAGTCCCTCGGGACAGGGCCCCACTTTCTACTTC	CASSFSPSGQGPTFYF
TRBV7-9	TRBJ2-7	NA	NA	TGTGCCAGCATGGGCCCAGGGGTTTACGAGCAGTACTTC	CASMGPGVYEQYF
TRBV2	TRBJ1-1	NA	NA	TGTGCCAGCAGTGAAGGGGCAGGGGTTGGGCCTGAAGCTTTCTTT	CASSEGAGVGPEAFF
TRBV5-1	TRBJ1-1	NA	NA	TGCGCCAGCAGCTTAGGGGTTGGCACTGAAGCTTTCTTT	CASSLGVGTEAFF
TRBV25-1	TRBJ1-1	TRBD1	few	TGTGCCAGCAGTTGGACAGGCCCGAACACTGAAGCTTTCTTT	CASSWTGPNTEAFF
TRBV10-3	TRBJ1-1	NA	NA	TGTGCCATCAGTGAGTCGCTGGGGACGGTCACTGAAGCTTTCTTT	CAISESLGTVTEAFF
TRBV9	TRBJ2-1	TRBD2	NA	TGTGCCAGCAGCGGACGACTAGCGGCGTCCTACAATGAGCAGTTCTTC	CASSGRLAASYNEQFF
TRBV10-1	TRBJ2-5	TRBD2	NA	TGCGCCAGCAGTGATAGCGGGGACCCCCGGGAGACCCAGTACTTC	CASSDSGDPRETQYF
TRBV11-2	TRBJ2-7	NA	NA	TGTGCCAGCAGCCCCGGACAGTACTACGAGCAGTACTTC	CASSPGQYYEQYF
TRBV1	TRBJ2-4	NA	NA	TGCACCAGCAGCCAATGGCGTCGAGCCAAAAACATTCAGTACTTC	CTSSQWRRAKNIQYF
TRBV9	TRBJ2-1	NA	NA	TGTGCCAGCAGCGTAGGGGGCGGCATGGGGTACAATGAGCAGTTCTTC	CASSVGGGMGYNEQFF
TRBV7-2	TRBJ2-2	NA	NA	TGTGCCAGCAGCCGAACAGGGACCGGGGAGCTGTTTTTT	CASSRTGTGELFF
TRBV29-1	TRBJ2-7	TRBD2	NA	TGCAGCGTTGAGTCTGGGACTAGCTACGAGCAGTACTTC	CSVESGTSYEQYF
TRBV27	TRBJ2-2	TRBD1	NA	TGTGCCAGCAGTTTGGGGACAGGGGTTGGTCGGGAGCTGTTTTTT	CASSLGTGVGRELFF
TRBV5-6	TRBJ2-2	NA	NA	TGTGCCAGCAGCCCCCTAGTGGAATCCGGGGAGCTGTTTTTT	CASSPLVESGELFF
TRBV7-9	TRBJ2-7	NA	once	TGTGCCAGCAGCGTCCTGGCAAGGACCTACGAGCAGTACTTC	CASSVLARTYEQYF
TRBV5-4	TRBJ2-7	NA	NA	TGTGCCAGCAGCTTCCCAGCGGGTAGTTCCTACGAGCAGTACTTC	CASSFPAGSSYEQYF
TRBV4-2	TRBJ1-1	NA	NA	TGTGCCAGCAGCCATAACATCGGTGGGAGAACTGAAGCTTTCTTT	CASSHNIGGRTEAFF
TRBV10-3	TRBJ2-3	NA	NA	TGTGCCATCAGTATAACTAGCACAGATACGCAGTATTTT	CAISITSTDTQYF
TRBV30	TRBJ2-3	NA	once	TGTGCCTGGCTAGGACATCCTAGCACAGATACGCAGTATTTT	CAWLGHPSTDTQYF
TRBV19	TRBJ2-7	TRBD2	NA	TGTGCCAGTAGTCCGGGACTAGCGATCAACGAGCAGTACTTC	CASSPGLAINEQYF
TRBV28	TRBJ1-3	TRBD1	NA	TGTGCCAGCAGTTTCCCACTGGGACAGTTCTCTGGAAACACCATATATTTT	CASSFPLGQFSGNTIYF
TRBV9	TRBJ2-7	NA	NA	TGTGCCAGCAGCGTAGAACGGGAAGGGAACGAGCAGTACTTC	CASSVEREGNEQYF
TRBV28	TRBJ2-3	NA	NA	TGTGCCAGCAGTTTAACGGGAATGGCCACAGATACGCAGTATTTT	CASSLTGMATDTQYF
TRBV27	TRBJ2-7	TRBD2	NA	TGTGCCAGCAGCCTCGGACTAGCGTACGAGCAGTACTTC	CASSLGLAYEQYF
TRBV11-2	TRBJ2-1	NA	once	TGTGCCAGCAGCTTTAGGACTACACACAATGAGCAGTTCTTC	CASSFRTTHNEQFF
TRBV29-1	TRBJ2-7	TRBD1	once	TGCAGCGCCCTATTGACAGGGGGCGGGTACGAGCAGTACTTC	CSALLTGGGYEQYF
TRBV27	TRBJ2-1	TRBD2	once	TGTGCCAGCAGTTTAGGCTCCGGGACTAGCCCGGTCAATGAGCAGTTCTTC	CASSLGSGTSPVNEQFF
TRBV27	TRBJ1-1	NA	few	TGTGCCAGCAGAAGAGGGACTGAAGCTTTCTTT	CASRRGTEAFF
TRBV19	TRBJ1-5	NA	NA	TGTGCCAGTAGTATAGCCCAATACTATAGCAATCAGCCCCAGCATTTT	CASSIAQYYSNQPQHF
TRBV19	TRBJ2-5	TRBD2	once	TGTGCCAGTAGTCCCCGTGGGACTAGCGGCCAAGAGACCCAGTACTTC	CASSPRGTSGQETQYF